This T cell receptor (beta chain) is drawn from a study of blood T cells in healthy people across ages. The CDR3 spans 14 residues. Trimming cost V 4 bases and J 4 bases, with 13 bases left between them. Looked up from germline, CDR1 is MGHDK and CDR2 is SYGVNS. A second PCR, run for about 6 to 11 cycles, used a sample-barcoded 5' primer plus a J-beta primer mix. TCRdb re-analysed the 5' RACE reads in MiXCR, keeping a single row per CDR3 protein. This table holds about 1.4 million distinct CDR3 sequences, 59% found once. This chain links TRBV25-1 with TRBJ1-1; D not certain. The source material was blood. This TCR derives from a man in his late teens or twenties in good health. The CDR3 bases are TGTGCCAGCAGTGCTAACCCAGCGGGCACTGAAGCTTTCTTT. Its protein is CASSANPAGTEAFF.